The rows below give T cell receptor beta chains drawn from one sample of a study of blood T cell repertoires in COVID-19. Generated by immunoSEQ multiplex PCR, the TCRdb table keeps only in-frame clones and is missing some. The sample records hundreds of thousands of clones, over 80% being singletons. Sequenced: PBMCs or T cells enriched from blood (not recorded which). These receptors were obtained from a woman aged 30 to 39 with acute COVID-19. CDR3s include the opening cysteine and the closing phenylalanine or tryptophan. The order of the fields is J gene, V gene, D gene, clone size, CDR3 protein, CDR3 DNA. The D gene is left open where the match is weak. Not every row has a clone size; where given, it reads once, few, many or a size class.

J gene: TRBJ1-4; V gene: TRBV5-6; D gene: TRBD1; clone size: -; CDR3 protein: CASSDGQDNEKLFF; CDR3 DNA: TGTGCCAGCAGCGACGGACAGGATAATGAAAAACTGTTTTTT
J gene: TRBJ1-1; V gene: TRBV29-1; D gene: -; clone size: -; CDR3 protein: CSVEDLGFQGTEAFF; CDR3 DNA: TGCAGCGTTGAAGATCTAGGATTCCAGGGCACTGAAGCTTTCTTT
J gene: TRBJ1-3; V gene: TRBV4-3; D gene: -; clone size: -; CDR3 protein: CASSQGREAGNTIYF; CDR3 DNA: TGCGCCAGCAGCCAAGGCAGGGAGGCTGGAAACACCATATATTTT
J gene: TRBJ2-1; V gene: TRBV12-3/TRBV12-4; D gene: TRBD2; clone size: -; CDR3 protein: CASSSGLVNEQFF; CDR3 DNA: TGTGCCAGCAGTTCGGGACTAGTCAATGAGCAGTTCTTC
J gene: TRBJ1-3; V gene: TRBV19; D gene: -; clone size: once; CDR3 protein: CASSSSVRFGNTIYF; CDR3 DNA: TGTGCCAGTAGTTCGTCGGTTCGATTTGGAAACACCATATATTTT
J gene: TRBJ1-2; V gene: TRBV9; D gene: -; clone size: -; CDR3 protein: CASSVGRAGLGGYTF; CDR3 DNA: TGTGCCAGCAGCGTGGGGAGGGCAGGGCTCGGTGGCTACACCTTC
J gene: TRBJ2-5; V gene: TRBV6-5; D gene: TRBD1; clone size: -; CDR3 protein: CASSYSGTGRETQYF; CDR3 DNA: TGTGCCAGCAGTTACTCAGGGACAGGGAGAGAGACCCAGTACTTC
J gene: TRBJ1-1; V gene: TRBV2; D gene: -; clone size: -; CDR3 protein: CASTQTRGGWTEAFF; CDR3 DNA: TGTGCCAGCACCCAGACTAGGGGGGGTTGGACTGAAGCTTTCTTT
J gene: TRBJ1-1; V gene: TRBV4-1; D gene: -; clone size: once; CDR3 protein: CASSQLARQDRWWNTEAFF; CDR3 DNA: TGCGCCAGCAGCCAACTCGCCCGACAAGATAGATGGTGGAACACTGAAGCTTTCTTT
J gene: TRBJ2-3; V gene: TRBV4-1; D gene: -; clone size: -; CDR3 protein: CASSQDGGGAGRSTDTQYF; CDR3 DNA: TGCGCCAGCAGCCAAGATGGGGGTGGGGCGGGGAGAAGCACAGATACGCAGTATTTT
J gene: TRBJ2-7; V gene: TRBV4-3; D gene: -; clone size: -; CDR3 protein: CASSPAGSYEQYF; CDR3 DNA: TGCGCCAGCAGCCCCGCCGGGTCCTACGAGCAGTACTTC
J gene: TRBJ2-7; V gene: TRBV6-5; D gene: -; clone size: once; CDR3 protein: CASSYPGTPTYEQYF; CDR3 DNA: TGTGCCAGCAGTTACCCCGGGACACCTACCTACGAGCAGTACTTC
J gene: TRBJ2-1; V gene: TRBV7-9; D gene: -; clone size: -; CDR3 protein: CASSLDGVRSEQFF; CDR3 DNA: TGTGCCAGCAGCTTAGACGGGGTCAGGAGTGAGCAGTTCTTC
J gene: TRBJ1-5; V gene: TRBV9; D gene: -; clone size: -; CDR3 protein: CASSASGVQPQHF; CDR3 DNA: TGTGCCAGCAGCGCCTCAGGGGTGCAGCCCCAGCATTTT
J gene: TRBJ1-6; V gene: TRBV5-1; D gene: TRBD1; clone size: few; CDR3 protein: CASSLSGGQYSPLHF; CDR3 DNA: TGCGCCAGCAGCTTGTCAGGGGGCCAATATTCACCCCTCCACTTT
J gene: TRBJ2-1; V gene: TRBV7-9; D gene: TRBD2; clone size: -; CDR3 protein: CASRPTSGGSYNEQFF; CDR3 DNA: TGTGCCAGCAGACCCACTAGCGGGGGCTCCTACAATGAGCAGTTCTTC
J gene: TRBJ1-2; V gene: TRBV7-9; D gene: TRBD1; clone size: -; CDR3 protein: CASSPDRAPYYGYTF; CDR3 DNA: TGTGCCAGCAGTCCGGACAGGGCCCCCTACTATGGCTACACCTTC
J gene: TRBJ2-3; V gene: TRBV18; D gene: -; clone size: -; CDR3 protein: CASSPLRGATDTQYF; CDR3 DNA: TGTGCCAGCTCACCACTCCGGGGGGCGACAGATACGCAGTATTTT
J gene: TRBJ1-1; V gene: TRBV7-9; D gene: -; clone size: few; CDR3 protein: CASSSQGYTEAFF; CDR3 DNA: TGTGCCAGCAGCTCACAGGGATACACTGAAGCTTTCTTT
J gene: TRBJ1-1; V gene: TRBV5-1; D gene: -; clone size: few; CDR3 protein: CASSLNRAGNTEAFF; CDR3 DNA: TGCGCCAGCAGCCTTAACAGGGCGGGGAACACTGAAGCTTTCTTT
J gene: TRBJ2-7; V gene: TRBV28; D gene: TRBD1; clone size: -; CDR3 protein: CASSFTTGGNEQYF; CDR3 DNA: TGTGCCAGCAGTTTTACGACAGGGGGAAACGAGCAGTACTTC
J gene: TRBJ2-7; V gene: TRBV5-1; D gene: -; clone size: -; CDR3 protein: CASSLGLGSGTYEQYF; CDR3 DNA: TGCGCCAGCAGCTTGGGTCTGGGGAGTGGGACCTACGAGCAGTACTTC
J gene: TRBJ2-7; V gene: TRBV23-1; D gene: -; clone size: -; CDR3 protein: CASSQSPGYEQYF; CDR3 DNA: TGCGCCAGCAGTCAATCCCCGGGCTACGAGCAGTACTTC
J gene: TRBJ1-2; V gene: TRBV30; D gene: -; clone size: -; CDR3 protein: CASYSYSYGYTF; CDR3 DNA: TGTGCCTCCTACAGTTATAGCTATGGCTACACCTTC
J gene: TRBJ2-3; V gene: TRBV6-4; D gene: TRBD2; clone size: -; CDR3 protein: CASSGTSGGADTQYF; CDR3 DNA: TGTGCCAGCAGTGGTACTAGCGGGGGGGCAGATACGCAGTATTTT
J gene: TRBJ1-4; V gene: TRBV2; D gene: -; clone size: -; CDR3 protein: CASIPGGATNEKLFF; CDR3 DNA: TGTGCCAGCATCCCGGGGGGGGCAACTAATGAAAAACTGTTTTTT
J gene: TRBJ2-3; V gene: TRBV5-1; D gene: TRBD1; clone size: -; CDR3 protein: CASGSGGWADTQYF; CDR3 DNA: TGCGCCAGCGGGTCAGGGGGTTGGGCAGATACGCAGTATTTT
J gene: TRBJ2-1; V gene: TRBV6-5; D gene: TRBD2; clone size: -; CDR3 protein: CASSTGGAYYNEQFF; CDR3 DNA: TGTGCCAGCAGTACCGGGGGGGCCTACTACAATGAGCAGTTCTTC
J gene: TRBJ1-2; V gene: TRBV30; D gene: TRBD1; clone size: -; CDR3 protein: CAWSIGQGINYGYTF; CDR3 DNA: TGTGCCTGGAGTATAGGACAGGGGATTAACTATGGCTACACCTTC
J gene: TRBJ1-1; V gene: TRBV7-2; D gene: -; clone size: -; CDR3 protein: CASSSQTEGARAFF; CDR3 DNA: TGTGCCAGCAGCTCACAGACTGAAGGGGCGAGAGCTTTCTTT
J gene: TRBJ1-6; V gene: TRBV6-5; D gene: -; clone size: -; CDR3 protein: CASSYRESNSPLHF; CDR3 DNA: TGTGCCAGCAGTTACCGGGAGAGCAATTCACCCCTCCACTTT
J gene: TRBJ1-2; V gene: TRBV2; D gene: TRBD1; clone size: -; CDR3 protein: CASIGPGQNYGYTF; CDR3 DNA: TGTGCCAGCATCGGCCCGGGACAGAACTATGGCTACACCTTC
J gene: TRBJ1-1; V gene: TRBV30; D gene: TRBD1; clone size: -; CDR3 protein: CAWGDRGWTEAFF; CDR3 DNA: TGTGCCTGGGGGGACAGGGGATGGACTGAAGCTTTCTTT
J gene: TRBJ1-5; V gene: TRBV19; D gene: -; clone size: -; CDR3 protein: CASSRQQGRDQPQHF; CDR3 DNA: TGTGCCAGTAGTCGCCAACAGGGTAGAGATCAGCCCCAGCATTTT
J gene: TRBJ2-4; V gene: TRBV27; D gene: TRBD1; clone size: once; CDR3 protein: CASSFPPIGQVRLEAEANIQYF; CDR3 DNA: TGTGCCAGCAGTTTTCCCCCAATAGGACAGGTCAGACTGGAGGCAGAAGCAAACATTCAGTACTTC
J gene: TRBJ1-3; V gene: TRBV25-1; D gene: -; clone size: -; CDR3 protein: CASSFFSGNTIYF; CDR3 DNA: TGTGCCAGCAGCTTTTTCTCTGGAAACACCATATATTTT
J gene: TRBJ2-3; V gene: TRBV10-3; D gene: TRBD1; clone size: -; CDR3 protein: CAISDGTGKDTQYF; CDR3 DNA: TGTGCCATCAGTGATGGGACAGGGAAAGATACGCAGTATTTT
J gene: TRBJ1-6; V gene: TRBV14; D gene: -; clone size: -; CDR3 protein: CASSNPGSSPLHF; CDR3 DNA: TGTGCCAGCAGCAACCCAGGGTCTTCACCCCTCCACTTT
J gene: TRBJ2-7; V gene: TRBV5-5; D gene: -; clone size: -; CDR3 protein: CASSLAAVPREQYF; CDR3 DNA: TGTGCCAGCAGCTTGGCGGCAGTACCGCGGGAGCAGTACTTC
J gene: TRBJ1-1; V gene: TRBV5-4; D gene: TRBD1; clone size: -; CDR3 protein: CASSQGQAHMNTEAFF; CDR3 DNA: TGTGCCAGCAGCCAGGGACAGGCTCACATGAACACTGAAGCTTTCTTT
J gene: TRBJ1-5; V gene: TRBV3-1/TRBV3-2; D gene: TRBD1; clone size: -; CDR3 protein: CASSQATGASRQPQHF; CDR3 DNA: TGTGCCAGCAGCCAAGCGACAGGGGCGAGTCGTCAGCCCCAGCATTTT